A selection of T cell receptor beta chains follows, all from one sample in a study of shared clonotypes between healthy human individuals. Using immunoSEQ multiplex PCR, the repertoire was profiled, and TCRdb retains in-frame clones only, with some absent. The table has 780,000 or so clones, just under 75% seen once. The sample was memory CD4+ T cells sorted from blood. These receptor sequences come from a woman between 25 and 40 years old in good health. The CDR3 runs from the conserved cysteine through the conserved F or W. The D gene is left open where the match is weak. Clone sizes are given selectively: once, few, many, or a class where the clone is expanded.

NA TRBJ2-7 NA TRBV6-6 TGTGCCAGCAGCTCCTGGGACTCCTACGAGCAGTACTTC CASSSWDSYEQYF
NA TRBJ1-1 NA TRBV7-9 TGTGCCAGCAGCGCCCCACAGGGCTCGAACACTGAAGCTTTCTTT CASSAPQGSNTEAFF
NA TRBJ1-5 NA TRBV6-6 TGTGCCAGCAGTCACGGTGGGTTCGGACAGCCCCAGCATTTT CASSHGGFGQPQHF
TRBD2 TRBJ2-7 NA TRBV5-4 TGTGCCAGCAGCGACCAGCGGGAGGGTGCCTACGAGCAGTACTTC CASSDQREGAYEQYF
NA TRBJ2-7 NA TRBV5-4 TGTGCCAGCAGCTCCGGACTCCCCACCTACGAGCAGTACTTC CASSSGLPTYEQYF
NA TRBJ2-1 NA TRBV19 TGTGCCAGCAACCCCAACGGGCCCTACAATGAGCAGTTCTTC CASNPNGPYNEQFF
NA TRBJ2-4 NA TRBV18 TGTGCCAGCTCACCACCGGTGGGAAGGGGTTTAAACATTCAGTACTTC CASSPPVGRGLNIQYF
TRBD2 TRBJ2-3 NA TRBV5-1 TGCGCCAGCAGCTTGGCGGGAGGGGGCACAGATACGCAGTATTTT CASSLAGGGTDTQYF
NA TRBJ1-2 NA TRBV2 TGTGCCAGCGGAGAGTGGGGGGGGCAAGCCTATGGCTACACCTTC CASGEWGGQAYGYTF
TRBD1 TRBJ2-5 NA TRBV4-2 TGTGCCAGCAGCTCTCGGGGACAGGAAACGGCGACCCAGTACTTC CASSSRGQETATQYF
TRBD1 TRBJ2-3 NA TRBV5-1 TGCGCCAGCAGCATAGACAGGGGCACAGATACGCAGTATTTT CASSIDRGTDTQYF
NA TRBJ1-2 once TRBV2 TGTGCCAGCAGTGAATTGGGCCTGGGGGGCTTAGGCTATGGCTACACCTTC CASSELGLGGLGYGYTF
NA TRBJ1-4 NA TRBV19 TGTGCCAGTATGGGAGAGAGCCGAAAACTGTTTTTT CASMGESRKLFF
NA TRBJ1-2 NA TRBV30 TGTGCCTGGAGCAGGAACTATGGCTACACCTTC CAWSRNYGYTF
NA TRBJ1-2 few TRBV11-2 TGTGCCAGCAGCGCGGGCATGACAGACTATGGCTACACCTTC CASSAGMTDYGYTF
NA TRBJ2-2 NA TRBV7-9 TGTGCCAGCAGCTTAACAGATCAGGCCGGGGAGCTGTTTTTT CASSLTDQAGELFF
TRBD1 TRBJ2-7 NA TRBV9 TGTGCCAGCAGCTTACCCGGGACAGAGACCTACGAGCAGTACTTC CASSLPGTETYEQYF
NA TRBJ1-1 NA TRBV6-5 TGTGCCAGCAGGATACGGGCCTTGAACACTGAAGCTTTCTTT CASRIRALNTEAFF
TRBD1 TRBJ2-1 NA TRBV2 TGTGCCGGGAACAGGGGGCCTGACAATGAGCAGTTCTTC CAGNRGPDNEQFF
NA TRBJ2-7 NA TRBV18 TGTGCCAGCTCACCGCGCGGGGATTCTTACCTTCGCGAGCAGTACTTC CASSPRGDSYLREQYF
NA TRBJ2-2 NA TRBV30 TGTGCCTGGAAAAAGGGGGACACAATCACCGGGGAGCTGTTTTTT CAWKKGDTITGELFF
NA TRBJ1-5 NA TRBV7-9 TGTGCCAGCAGTTTAGGACGGAATAGCAATCAGCCCCAGCATTTT CASSLGRNSNQPQHF
NA TRBJ2-5 NA TRBV19 TGTGCCAGTAGCGGATTGGGCCAAGAGACCCAGTACTTC CASSGLGQETQYF
NA TRBJ1-5 once TRBV19 TGTGCCAGTACCAATACCCCAGGTCTTAATCAGCCCCAGCATTTT CASTNTPGLNQPQHF
NA TRBJ2-3 many TRBV25-1 TGTGCCAGCAGTGAAGGGCAGGGCACAGATACGCAGTATTTT CASSEGQGTDTQYF
NA TRBJ2-1 NA TRBV5-1 TGCGCCAGCAGCTTAATTTATAGCGGAGCGTCCTCCTACAATGAGCAGTTCTTC CASSLIYSGASSYNEQFF
NA TRBJ1-3 many TRBV28 TGTGCCAGCAGACGAGGGGAGAGTGGAAACACCATATATTTT CASRRGESGNTIYF
NA TRBJ1-5 NA TRBV7-2 TGTGCCAGCAGCCAAGACAGCCTGAGCAATCAGCCCCAGCATTTT CASSQDSLSNQPQHF
NA TRBJ2-5 NA TRBV11-2 TGTGCCAGCAGCTTCGGGGGCAGGGGGGAGACCCAGTACTTC CASSFGGRGETQYF
TRBD1 TRBJ1-1 NA TRBV6-5 TGTGCCAGCAGTTCCCTCTGGTCGACAGGGAGTGAAGCTTTCTTT CASSSLWSTGSEAFF
TRBD1 TRBJ1-5 NA TRBV4-1 TGCGCCAGCAGCCAGGGCCTGTTACAGGGGAGCAATCAGCCCCAGCATTTT CASSQGLLQGSNQPQHF
NA TRBJ1-4 NA TRBV28 TGTGCCAGCCTGGGGGGGGAGGAGATTTTCGGGAAAAAACTGTTTTTT CASLGGEEIFGKKLFF
NA TRBJ1-1 NA TRBV28 TGTGCCAGCAGTTTAGTCACAGCAAACACTGAAGCTTTCTTT CASSLVTANTEAFF
TRBD1 TRBJ2-7 NA TRBV11-2 TGTGCCAGCAGCACGACAGGGCGGGAGCAGTACTTC CASSTTGREQYF
TRBD1 TRBJ1-2 NA TRBV7-9 TGTGCCAGCAGCGGGGGGACAGGGTATGGCTACACCTTC CASSGGTGYGYTF
TRBD1 TRBJ1-5 few TRBV6-5 TGTGCCAGCAGGGGACAGCACAATCAGCCCCAGCATTTT CASRGQHNQPQHF
TRBD1 TRBJ1-2 few TRBV11-2 TGTGCCAGCAGCCCGGGGACAGGCACTAACTATGGCTACACCTTC CASSPGTGTNYGYTF
TRBD1 TRBJ2-7 many TRBV6-5 TGTGCCAGCAGTACTGGACAGGGAGACTCTAGTGAGCAGTACTTC CASSTGQGDSSEQYF
TRBD1 TRBJ2-7 NA TRBV28 TGTGCCAGCAGGGTCCGGGGACAGGGGAGGTACGAGCAGTACTTC CASRVRGQGRYEQYF
NA TRBJ2-3 NA TRBV28 TGTGCCAGCAGTTGCAGGGGGAGGTGGAGCTTGTGTCCCCCAGATACGCAGTATTTT CASSCRGRWSLCPPDTQYF
TRBD2 TRBJ2-1 NA TRBV4-1 TGCGCCAGCAGCCAACCAACTAGCGGGACTTACAATGAGCAGTTCTTC CASSQPTSGTYNEQFF
TRBD1 TRBJ2-2 once TRBV9 TGTGCCAGCAGCCCCCAAAGAGGTTCCGGAGGACAGGGGGCGCCCGGGGAGCTGTTTTTT CASSPQRGSGGQGAPGELFF
NA TRBJ1-4 NA TRBV5-1 TGCGCCAGCAGCCCACGCGGGGTCGGTAGGGAAAAACTGTTTTTT CASSPRGVGREKLFF
TRBD1 TRBJ2-7 NA TRBV29-1 TGCAGCGTCGGGGAAGGGGGCGGTTACCGGGACCGCGAGCAGTACTTC CSVGEGGGYRDREQYF
NA TRBJ2-7 few TRBV29-1 TGCAGCGTTATGCGAGACGTTGGCGAGCAGTACTTC CSVMRDVGEQYF
TRBD2 TRBJ2-3 NA TRBV18 TGTGCCAGCTCCCCACTAGCGGGATCAAGCACAGATACGCAGTATTTT CASSPLAGSSTDTQYF
NA TRBJ2-2 NA TRBV6-5 TGTGCCAGCAGTTACTTGTACGGGGAGCTGTTTTTT CASSYLYGELFF
NA TRBJ2-7 NA TRBV11-2 TGTGCCAGCAGAATCGGGGAATACGAGCAGTACTTC CASRIGEYEQYF
TRBD1 TRBJ1-3 NA TRBV19 TGTGCCAGTAGTAAGGGGGCCGACGGAAACACCATATATTTT CASSKGADGNTIYF
TRBD2 TRBJ2-1 NA TRBV7-3 TGTGCCAGCAGCCCCCGCGGGGGAGCGGGAATGAGAAATGAGCAGTTCTTC CASSPRGGAGMRNEQFF
NA TRBJ2-7 few TRBV6-5 TGTGCCAGCAGCAAAGGGCGGGGAACGACCTACGAGCAGTACTTC CASSKGRGTTYEQYF
NA TRBJ2-3 NA TRBV29-1 TGCAGCGTTGTGCGCAGGGGACGCACAGATACGCAGTATTTT CSVVRRGRTDTQYF